Reported below is one T cell receptor beta chain. What it binds is unknown. The CDR3 runs to 13 residues. Germline lookup yields CDR1 SNHLY and CDR2 FYNNEI. J was trimmed by 7 bases and V by 7 bases; bases with no gene match: 4. The record originates from a study of T cell responses to AZD1222 COVID-19 vaccine. The study, taken as a whole, reports: The repertoires were collected only after the peak T cell response. Clonal diversity was possibly underestimated; the donors were predominantly white British and more often female.

Data came from immunoSEQ multiplex PCR; TCRdb stores just in-frame clones and leaves some out. The sample includes some 200,000 clones, approximately 90% of them seen just once. The TCR was taken from an adult who received the AZD1222 COVID-19 vaccine. This specimen was peripheral blood, taken 28 days after the second AZD1222 dose. The gene calls are TRBV2 and TRBJ1-6, with TRBD1 matching 7 bases. CDR3 sequence (DNA): TGTGCCAGCACCAGGGGGAGGAATTCACCCCTCCACTTT. This encodes CASTRGRNSPLHF. The whole variable domain, remainder taken from reference TRBV2 and TRBJ1-6, is EPEVTQTPSHQVTQMGQEVILRCVPISNHLYFYWYRQILGQKVEFLVSFYNNEISEKSEIFDDQFSVERPDGSNFTLKIRSTKLEDSAMYFCASTRGRNSPLHFGNGTRLTVT.